The rows below give T cell receptor beta chains drawn from one sample of a study of graft-versus-host responses after intestinal transplantation. The data were produced by immunoSEQ multiplex PCR, yet TCRdb's version contains in-frame clones alone and is incomplete. The data contain 95,000 or so clones, 90% of them singletons. The material was PBMCs, obtained roughly 410 days after intestinal transplant. These receptors were obtained from a human patient who received an intestinal transplant, so some T cells may come from the graft donor. CDR3s include the opening cysteine and the closing phenylalanine or tryptophan. D genes are given only for firm matches. Part of the rows lack a size; the others show once, few, many or a class for expanded clones.

V	J	length	D	size	CDR3	DNA
TRBV27	TRBJ1-3	14	NA	NA	CASSLQGTGNTIYF	TGTGCCAGCAGTTTACAGGGGACTGGAAACACCATATATTTT
TRBV6-1	TRBJ2-7	16	TRBD1	NA	CASSDPGDRGGYEQYF	TGTGCCAGCAGTGACCCCGGGGACAGGGGTGGCTACGAGCAGTACTTC
TRBV4-2	TRBJ1-5	15	NA	NA	CASSQEEGDWQPQHF	TGTGCCAGCAGCCAAGAGGAGGGGGATTGGCAGCCCCAGCATTTT
TRBV2	TRBJ2-7	12	NA	NA	CASSAGLNEQYF	TGTGCCAGCAGCGCGGGACTCAACGAGCAGTACTTC
TRBV7-6	TRBJ1-1	15	NA	NA	CASSLDTSHGTEAFF	TGTGCCAGCAGCTTAGATACATCACACGGCACTGAAGCTTTCTTT
TRBV4-2	TRBJ2-3	18	NA	NA	CASSQVRPGPALPDTQYF	TGTGCCAGCAGCCAAGTTCGTCCTGGCCCCGCCTTGCCAGATACGCAGTATTTT
TRBV2	TRBJ2-3	16	TRBD2	NA	CASTVTSGGAGDTQYF	TGTGCCAGCACTGTGACTAGCGGGGGGGCCGGAGATACGCAGTATTTT
TRBV27	TRBJ2-7	13	NA	NA	CASRRGSEYEQYF	TGTGCCAGCAGGCGGGGTTCTGAATACGAGCAGTACTTC
TRBV15	TRBJ1-1	15	NA	NA	CATSSRGAPNTEAFF	TGTGCCACCAGCAGCCGGGGCGCACCGAACACTGAAGCTTTCTTT
TRBV9	TRBJ2-2	14	NA	NA	CASNPGRSTGELFF	TGTGCCAGCAACCCGGGACGGAGCACCGGGGAGCTGTTTTTT
TRBV6-6	TRBJ1-2	12	NA	NA	CASQDSVGGYTF	TGTGCCAGCCAAGACAGTGTCGGTGGCTACACCTTC
TRBV7-3	TRBJ1-6	18	NA	NA	CASSLTPPTPSYNSPLHF	TGTGCCAGCAGCTTAACGCCTCCGACACCCTCCTATAATTCACCCCTCCACTTT
TRBV7-3	TRBJ2-5	16	TRBD2	few	CASSPKPAGFQETQYF	TGTGCCAGCAGCCCCAAGCCAGCGGGGTTCCAGGAGACCCAGTACTTC
TRBV6-6	TRBJ2-7	12	NA	once	CASSHLTYEQYF	TGTGCCAGCAGCCACCTTACCTACGAGCAGTACTTC
TRBV9	TRBJ2-1	13	NA	NA	CASSVAGLGEQFF	TGTGCCAGCAGCGTAGCTGGGCTCGGTGAGCAGTTCTTC
TRBV7-9	TRBJ2-5	19	TRBD2	NA	CASSFVRILAGTIGETQYF	TGTGCCAGCAGCTTCGTAAGGATTTTAGCGGGGACTATAGGGGAGACCCAGTACTTC
TRBV6-5	TRBJ2-1	14	NA	NA	CASSRVGPYNEQFF	TGTGCCAGCAGTAGGGTAGGGCCCTACAATGAGCAGTTCTTC
TRBV9	TRBJ1-1	13	NA	NA	CASSEAPGTEAFF	TGTGCCAGCAGCGAGGCCCCGGGCACTGAAGCTTTCTTT
TRBV7-3	TRBJ2-1	14	TRBD1	NA	CASSPGGPAGEQFF	TGTGCCAGCAGCCCAGGGGGACCGGCGGGTGAGCAGTTCTTC
TRBV14	TRBJ1-6	15	TRBD1	few	CASSRTGVINSPLHF	TGTGCCAGCAGCCGGACAGGGGTGATTAATTCACCCCTCCACTTT
TRBV18	TRBJ2-3	17	NA	NA	CASSPPNGQGSTDTQYF	TGTGCCAGCTCACCACCGAACGGGCAGGGCAGCACAGATACGCAGTATTTT
TRBV18	TRBJ1-1	13	NA	NA	CASSPGQNTEAFF	TGTGCCAGCTCACCGGGACAGAACACTGAAGCTTTCTTT
TRBV5-1	TRBJ1-6	16	NA	NA	CASSLGTGAVNSPLHF	TGCGCCAGCAGCTTAGGTACGGGGGCTGTTAATTCACCCCTCCACTTT
TRBV6-1	TRBJ1-5	11	NA	few	CASRSNQPQHF	TGTGCCAGCAGGAGTAATCAGCCCCAGCATTTT
TRBV27	TRBJ2-3	13	NA	NA	CASSGGPTDTQYF	TGTGCCAGCAGTGGGGGCCCCACAGATACGCAGTATTTT
TRBV12-5	TRBJ2-5	13	NA	few	CASGGSPQETQYF	TGTGCTAGTGGGGGTTCCCCACAAGAGACCCAGTACTTC
TRBV5-5	TRBJ1-4	16	NA	NA	CASSLLGAPTNEKLFF	TGTGCCAGCAGCTTGTTGGGGGCCCCAACTAATGAAAAACTGTTTTTT
TRBV4-1	TRBJ2-7	13	NA	NA	CASSQGTDREQYF	TGCGCCAGCAGCCAGGGAACAGACCGCGAGCAGTACTTC
TRBV29-1	TRBJ1-1	16	NA	NA	CSVVGADINLNTEAFF	TGCAGCGTTGTTGGGGCCGACATCAACTTAAACACTGAAGCTTTCTTT